This is a list of T cell receptor beta chains from one sample in a study of PD-1 blockade in classical Hodgkin lymphoma. Generated by immunoSEQ multiplex PCR, the TCRdb table keeps only in-frame clones and is missing some. The sample records over 60,000 clones, about 90% being singletons. The material was peripheral blood mononuclear cells (PBMCs), obtained before the fourth cycle of nivolumab. Receptors were obtained from a human donor with classical Hodgkin lymphoma. CDR3s include the opening cysteine and the closing phenylalanine or tryptophan. Fields, in order: V gene, J gene, CDR3 protein.

TRBV14,TRBJ1-2,CASSQGQGYGYTF
TRBV7-8,TRBJ2-4,CASSGDFKNIQYF
TRBV19,TRBJ1-1,CASSTQTGAKAFF
TRBV14,TRBJ2-5,CASSQNQETQYF
TRBV10-1,TRBJ2-1,CASSHGRGGTYNEQFF
TRBV5-4,TRBJ1-2,CASSLDPRLSGYTF
TRBV10-3,TRBJ2-2,CAISAFSGGLNTGELFF
TRBV7-9,TRBJ2-7,CASSYGLAGNEQYF
TRBV11-2,TRBJ2-1,CASSGRGSYNEQFF
TRBV18,TRBJ2-5,CASSPTASGGALETQYF
TRBV11-3,TRBJ2-7,CASSLDGYEQYF
TRBV5-1,TRBJ1-5,CASSSTGNSNQPQHF
TRBV18,TRBJ2-7,CASSPAQGAPYEQYF
TRBV7-2,TRBJ1-1,CASSLTTNTEAFF
TRBV27,TRBJ2-4,CASSLRGLAKNIQYF
TRBV2,TRBJ2-3,CASRPGQGTDTQYF
TRBV2,TRBJ2-5,CASSELEETQYF
TRBV28,TRBJ1-2,CASRLPQGYGYTF
TRBV29-1,TRBJ2-1,CSVTGGSYNEQFF
TRBV4-1,TRBJ1-5,CASSQDRFGGQPQHF
TRBV7-8,TRBJ2-7,CASSRGYEQYF
TRBV11-2,TRBJ2-7,CASSQGYTYEQYF
TRBV2,TRBJ2-1,CASSEGRYSYNEQFF
TRBV10-3,TRBJ2-7,CAISDRLGRDGESYEQYF
TRBV27,TRBJ2-7,CASSLLDGEQYF
TRBV6-5,TRBJ1-1,CASSYSILNTEAFF
TRBV4-2,TRBJ2-1,CASSRGGDTNEQFF
TRBV15,TRBJ1-5,CATSRDLQSNQPQHF
TRBV9,TRBJ2-3,CASSGGDTQYF
TRBV27,TRBJ1-6,CASSLGPANNSPLHF
TRBV6-1,TRBJ2-7,CASSEENLGGYEQYF
TRBV7-2,TRBJ1-5,CASSPLPGEPQHF
TRBV19,TRBJ2-3,CASNYGPADTQYF
TRBV27,TRBJ2-1,CASSLWPQGSYNEQFF
TRBV7-6,TRBJ2-7,CASSLLRAGEVSTYEQYF
TRBV6-5,TRBJ2-1,CASSRQGGFNNEQFF
TRBV5-5,TRBJ1-5,CASSRQAHQPQHF
TRBV6-5,TRBJ2-3,CASSYSSGGVGDTQYF
TRBV27,TRBJ1-3,CASWGRPGNTIYF
TRBV13,TRBJ2-7,CASSPMGFYEQYF
TRBV10-3,TRBJ1-4,CAISDPRAGANEKLFF
TRBV12-1,TRBJ2-1,CASSFPEQFF
TRBV19,TRBJ2-3,CASRPRGVSSDTQYF
TRBV9,TRBJ1-2,CASSATGSNYGYTF
TRBV19,TRBJ2-1,CASSIRASGGYEQFF
TRBV6-1,TRBJ2-7,CASSEWGFGTYEQYF
TRBV6-8,TRBJ1-2,CASSYTPGGFYGYTF
TRBV27,TRBJ2-1,CASSGLRGKQFF
TRBV27,TRBJ2-5,CASSPGRGEAQYF
TRBV4-1,TRBJ1-6,CASSQGVLISSYNSPLHF
TRBV11-2,TRBJ1-5,CASSQGVSNQPQHF
TRBV5-3,TRBJ2-7,CARSLVVGGYTSYEQYF
TRBV7-3,TRBJ1-1,CASSSHLGTEAFF
TRBV19,TRBJ1-2,CASSIDGPANYGYTF
TRBV27,TRBJ2-7,CASSFGWANLYEQYF
TRBV2,TRBJ1-2,CASSEASVGGARGYGYTF
TRBV10-1,TRBJ1-5,CASSESMGQPQHF
TRBV14,TRBJ2-2,CASTTGNGELFF
TRBV4-1,TRBJ2-7,CASSGASYEQYF